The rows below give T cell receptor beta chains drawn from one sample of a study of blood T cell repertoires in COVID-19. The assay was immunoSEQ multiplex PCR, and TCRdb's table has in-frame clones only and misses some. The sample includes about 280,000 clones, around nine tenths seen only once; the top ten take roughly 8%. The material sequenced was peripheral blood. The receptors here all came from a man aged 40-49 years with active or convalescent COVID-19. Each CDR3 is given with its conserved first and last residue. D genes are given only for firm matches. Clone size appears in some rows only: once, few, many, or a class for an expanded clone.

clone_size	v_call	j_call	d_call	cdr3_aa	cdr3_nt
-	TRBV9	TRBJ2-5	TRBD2	CASSGTSGRGETQYF	TGTGCCAGCAGCGGAACTAGCGGGAGAGGGGAGACCCAGTACTTC
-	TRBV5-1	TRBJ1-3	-	CASSRDGSGNTIYF	TGCGCCAGCAGCCGGGATGGCTCTGGAAACACCATATATTTT
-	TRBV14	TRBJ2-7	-	CASSLDWTTIQYF	TGTGCCAGCAGCCTGGACTGGACCACAATCCAGTACTTC
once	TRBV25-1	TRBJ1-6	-	CASSPPGSPLHF	TGTGCCAGCAGCCCCCCGGGTTCACCCCTCCACTTT
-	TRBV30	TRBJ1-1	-	CAWSPAVGGVLGFF	TGTGCCTGGAGTCCCGCGGTGGGGGGGGTCTTAGGTTTCTTT
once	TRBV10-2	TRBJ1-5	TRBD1	CASRGQSSQPQHF	TGCGCCAGCAGGGGACAGTCCAGTCAGCCCCAGCATTTT
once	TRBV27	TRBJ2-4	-	CASRERDTIAKNIQYF	TGTGCCAGCAGGGAAAGGGACACCATAGCCAAAAACATTCAGTACTTC
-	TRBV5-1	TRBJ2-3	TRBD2	CASSLGVSGDPTDTQYF	TGCGCCAGCAGCTTGGGGGTTAGCGGGGACCCCACAGATACGCAGTATTTT
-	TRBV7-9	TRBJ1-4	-	CASSLGYGPNEKLFF	TGTGCCAGCAGCTTAGGGTATGGGCCCAATGAAAAACTGTTTTTT
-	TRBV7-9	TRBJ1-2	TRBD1	CASSLAVRTGNGYTF	TGTGCCAGCAGCTTAGCCGTTCGGACAGGGAATGGCTACACCTTC
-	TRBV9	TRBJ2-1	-	CASSVVVGGANEQFF	TGTGCCAGCAGCGTAGTGGTTGGGGGCGCCAATGAGCAGTTCTTC
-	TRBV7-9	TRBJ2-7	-	CASSLAAGDEQYF	TGTGCCAGCAGCTTAGCGGCCGGGGACGAGCAGTACTTC
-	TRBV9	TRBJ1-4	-	CASSVGAGGNEKLFF	TGTGCCAGCAGCGTAGGGGCTGGTGGGAATGAAAAACTGTTTTTT
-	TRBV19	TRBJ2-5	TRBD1	CASSRDRKETQYF	TGTGCCAGCTCCAGGGACAGAAAAGAGACCCAGTACTTC
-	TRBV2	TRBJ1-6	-	CASSEQGSHNSPLHF	TGTGCCAGCAGTGAACAGGGGAGCCATAATTCACCCCTCCACTTT
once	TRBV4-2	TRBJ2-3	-	CASSQGGRGSITDTQYF	TGTGCCAGCAGCCAAGGGGGGCGCGGGAGCATCACAGATACGCAGTATTTT
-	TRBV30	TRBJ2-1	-	CAWSVPGVEQFF	TGTGCCTGGAGTGTACCGGGTGTTGAGCAGTTCTTC
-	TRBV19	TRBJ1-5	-	CASSSGRGRRNQPQHF	TGTGCCAGTAGTAGCGGACGGGGAAGGCGAAATCAGCCCCAGCATTTT
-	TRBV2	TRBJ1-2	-	CASSGQGNNYGYTF	TGTGCCAGCAGTGGGCAGGGGAATAACTATGGCTACACCTTC
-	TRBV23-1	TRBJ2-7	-	CARSHPAAAQTYEQYF	TGCGCCAGGTCGCACCCTGCGGCAGCACAAACCTACGAGCAGTACTTC
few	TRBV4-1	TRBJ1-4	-	CASSQDNLGGKLFF	TGCGCCAGCAGCCAAGATAACCTGGGGGGGAAACTGTTTTTT
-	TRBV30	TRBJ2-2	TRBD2	CAWSLETSGSRYTGELFF	TGTGCCTGGAGTTTGGAGACTAGCGGGAGCAGATATACCGGGGAGCTGTTTTTT
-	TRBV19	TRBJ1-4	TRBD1	CASRKQGAATNEKLFF	TGTGCCAGTAGAAAACAGGGGGCCGCAACTAATGAAAAACTGTTTTTT
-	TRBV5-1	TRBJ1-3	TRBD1	CASSKGTVSGNTIYF	TGCGCCAGCAGCAAAGGGACAGTCTCTGGAAACACCATATATTTT
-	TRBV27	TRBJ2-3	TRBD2	CASSQRGQGLAGGSDTQYF	TGTGCCAGCAGTCAAAGGGGGCAGGGACTAGCGGGAGGGTCCGATACGCAGTATTTT
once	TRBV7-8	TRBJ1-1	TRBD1	CASSLIRPRGRNMNTEAFF	TGTGCCAGCAGCTTAATCCGGCCCAGGGGGAGGAACATGAACACTGAAGCTTTCTTT
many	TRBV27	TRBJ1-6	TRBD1	CASSLMTGNNSPLHF	TGTGCCAGCAGTTTAATGACAGGGAATAATTCACCCCTCCACTTT
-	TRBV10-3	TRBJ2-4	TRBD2	CAMSSGETKNIQYF	TGTGCCATGTCTAGCGGGGAGACCAAAAACATTCAGTACTTC
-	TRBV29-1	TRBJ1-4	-	CSVGETTNEKLFF	TGCAGCGTTGGGGAGACAACTAATGAAAAACTGTTTTTT
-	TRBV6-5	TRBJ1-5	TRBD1	CASRGGQGANQPQHF	TGTGCCAGCAGGGGTGGACAGGGGGCAAATCAGCCCCAGCATTTT
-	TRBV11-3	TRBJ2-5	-	CASSRPGHLQETQYF	TGTGCCAGCAGCCGCCCGGGACACCTACAAGAGACCCAGTACTTC
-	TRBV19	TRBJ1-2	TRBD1	CASSTPTGENYGYTF	TGTGCCAGTAGTACCCCGACAGGGGAGAACTATGGCTACACCTTC
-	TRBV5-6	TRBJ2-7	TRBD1	CASSLAYRGLTYYEQYF	TGTGCCAGCAGCTTGGCCTACAGGGGCCTTACCTACTACGAGCAGTACTTC